This TCR beta chain derives from a study of response to subunit inactivated influenza vaccine. Study outcomes and limitations: Every seasonal influenza vaccination brings in few new T cells, the authors suggested.

This clonotype was found a few times. The antigen remains unidentified. TCRdb reprocessed the RT-PCR reads via MiXCR and lists one record per CDR3 protein. Of 590,000 or so distinct CDR3 sequences in the sample, around 13% are singletons; the top ten hold less than 9%. Trimming cost V 2 bases and J 1 base, with 8 bases left between them. This CDR3 is 13 amino acids long. In germline, CDR1 is SQVTM, CDR2 ANQGSEA. The TCR comes from a man aged 45-65 years who received an inactivated influenza vaccine. This specimen was PBMCs from blood, taken 14 to 15 days before vaccination. The rearrangement joins TRBV29-1 to TRBJ2-5; D call uncertain. For the CDR3, the DNA is TGCAGCGTTGAAAGTTCTCCCCAAGAGACCCAGTACTTC. This sequence encodes CSVESSPQETQYF.